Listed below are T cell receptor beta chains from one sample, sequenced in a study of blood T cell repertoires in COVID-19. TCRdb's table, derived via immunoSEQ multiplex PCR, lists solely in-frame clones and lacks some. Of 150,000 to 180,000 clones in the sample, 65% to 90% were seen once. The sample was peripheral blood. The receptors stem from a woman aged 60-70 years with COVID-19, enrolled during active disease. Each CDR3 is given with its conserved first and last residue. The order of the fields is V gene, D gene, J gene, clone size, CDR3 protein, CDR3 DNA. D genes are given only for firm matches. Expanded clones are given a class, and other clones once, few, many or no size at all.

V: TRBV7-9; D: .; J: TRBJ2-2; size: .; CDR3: CASSSPSDTNANTGELFF; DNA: TGTGCCAGCAGCTCCCCATCTGACACCAACGCGAACACCGGGGAGCTGTTTTTT
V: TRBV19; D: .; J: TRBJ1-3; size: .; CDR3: CASTLGGVAGNTIYF; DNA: TGTGCCAGTACCCTAGGAGGGGTCGCTGGAAACACCATATATTTT
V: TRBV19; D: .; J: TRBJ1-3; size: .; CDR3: CASSSLRASGNTIYF; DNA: TGTGCCAGTAGTTCCCTGAGGGCGTCTGGAAACACCATATATTTT
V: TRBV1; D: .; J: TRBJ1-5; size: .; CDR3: CTSSRHSRYQPQHF; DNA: TGCACCAGCAGCCGGCACAGTAGGTATCAGCCCCAGCATTTT
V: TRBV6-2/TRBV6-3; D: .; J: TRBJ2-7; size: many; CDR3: CASTPAGGGTYEQYF; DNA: TGTGCCAGCACCCCTGCGGGCGGCGGTACCTACGAGCAGTACTTC
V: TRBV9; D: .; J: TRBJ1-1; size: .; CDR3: CASSVAPGNTEAFF; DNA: TGTGCCAGCAGCGTAGCTCCGGGAAACACTGAAGCTTTCTTT
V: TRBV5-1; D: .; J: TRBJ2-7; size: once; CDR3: CASSPQGFSYEQYF; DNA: TGCGCCAGCAGCCCCCAGGGGTTCTCCTACGAGCAGTACTTC
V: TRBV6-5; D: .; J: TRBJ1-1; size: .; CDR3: CASTIRGNTEAFF; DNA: TGTGCCAGCACTATCCGGGGGAACACTGAAGCTTTCTTT
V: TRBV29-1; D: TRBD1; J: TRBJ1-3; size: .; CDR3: CSVSFDRAWSSGNTIYF; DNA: TGCAGCGTGTCATTCGACAGGGCTTGGAGTTCTGGAAACACCATATATTTT
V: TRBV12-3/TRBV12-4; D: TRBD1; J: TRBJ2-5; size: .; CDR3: CASSSDREETQYF; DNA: TGTGCCAGCAGTTCAGACAGGGAAGAGACCCAGTACTTC
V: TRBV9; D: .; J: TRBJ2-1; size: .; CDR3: CASSVESNSYNEQFF; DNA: TGTGCCAGCAGCGTAGAGAGTAACTCCTACAATGAGCAGTTCTTC
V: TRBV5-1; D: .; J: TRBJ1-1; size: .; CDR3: CASSLGMANTEAFF; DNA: TGCGCCAGCAGCTTGGGAATGGCGAACACTGAAGCTTTCTTT
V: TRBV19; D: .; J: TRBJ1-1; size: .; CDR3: CASSIARGMGNTEAFF; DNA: TGTGCCAGTAGTATAGCTAGGGGGATGGGGAACACTGAAGCTTTCTTT
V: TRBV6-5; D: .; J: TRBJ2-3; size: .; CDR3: CASSYDGVSTDTQYF; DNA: TGTGCCAGCAGTTACGACGGGGTTAGCACAGATACGCAGTATTTT
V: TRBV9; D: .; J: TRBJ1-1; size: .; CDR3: CASSVVASMNTEAFF; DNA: TGTGCCAGCAGCGTAGTCGCATCTATGAACACTGAAGCTTTCTTT
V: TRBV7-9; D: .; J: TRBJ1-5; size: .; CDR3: CASSLGGGGRSNQPQHF; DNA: TGTGCCAGCAGCTTAGGCGGCGGGGGGCGTAGCAATCAGCCCCAGCATTTT
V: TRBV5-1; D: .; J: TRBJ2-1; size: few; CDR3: CASSSAPSSYNEQFF; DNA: TGCGCCAGCAGCTCAGCGCCTAGCTCCTACAATGAGCAGTTCTTC
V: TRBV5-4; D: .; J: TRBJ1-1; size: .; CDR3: CASSREANTEAFF; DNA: TGTGCCAGCAGCCGGGAGGCTAACACTGAAGCTTTCTTT